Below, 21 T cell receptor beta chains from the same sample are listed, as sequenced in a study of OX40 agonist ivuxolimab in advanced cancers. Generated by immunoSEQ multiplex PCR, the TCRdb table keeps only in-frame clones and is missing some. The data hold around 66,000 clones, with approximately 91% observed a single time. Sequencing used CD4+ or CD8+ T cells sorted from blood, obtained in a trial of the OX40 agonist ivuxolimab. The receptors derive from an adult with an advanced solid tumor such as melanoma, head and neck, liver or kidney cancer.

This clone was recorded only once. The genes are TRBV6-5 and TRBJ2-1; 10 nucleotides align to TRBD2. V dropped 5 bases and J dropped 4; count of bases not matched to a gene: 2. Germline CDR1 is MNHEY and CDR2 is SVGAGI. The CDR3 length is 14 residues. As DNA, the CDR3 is TGTGCCAGCAGTCTTAGCGGGGGGTACAATGAGCAGTTCTTC. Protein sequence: CASSLSGGYNEQFF.

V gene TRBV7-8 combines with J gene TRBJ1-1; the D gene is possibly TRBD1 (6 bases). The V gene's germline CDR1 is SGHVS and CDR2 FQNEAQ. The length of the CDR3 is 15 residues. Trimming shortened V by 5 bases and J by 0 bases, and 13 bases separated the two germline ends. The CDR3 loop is CASSLGTTMNTEAFF. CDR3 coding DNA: TGTGCCAGCAGCCTTGGGACAACCATGAACACTGAAGCTTTCTTT.

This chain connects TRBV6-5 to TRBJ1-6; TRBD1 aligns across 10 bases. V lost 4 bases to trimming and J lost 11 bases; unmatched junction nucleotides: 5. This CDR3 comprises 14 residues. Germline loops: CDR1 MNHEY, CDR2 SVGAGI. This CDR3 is CASSSGQGETPLHF. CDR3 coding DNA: TGTGCCAGCAGTTCTGGACAGGGGGAGACACCCCTCCACTTT.

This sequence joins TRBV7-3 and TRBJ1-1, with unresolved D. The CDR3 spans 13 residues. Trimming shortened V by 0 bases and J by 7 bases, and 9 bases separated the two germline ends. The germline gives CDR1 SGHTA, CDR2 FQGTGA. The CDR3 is CASSLTPGREAFF. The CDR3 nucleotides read TGTGCCAGCAGCTTAACTCCGGGCCGTGAAGCTTTCTTT.

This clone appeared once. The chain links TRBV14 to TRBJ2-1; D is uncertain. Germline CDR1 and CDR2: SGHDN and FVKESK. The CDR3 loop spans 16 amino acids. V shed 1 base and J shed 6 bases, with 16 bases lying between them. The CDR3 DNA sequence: TGTGCCAGCAGCCAAGCGTGGGGATTAGACCCCAATGAGCAGTTCTTC. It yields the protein CASSQAWGLDPNEQFF.

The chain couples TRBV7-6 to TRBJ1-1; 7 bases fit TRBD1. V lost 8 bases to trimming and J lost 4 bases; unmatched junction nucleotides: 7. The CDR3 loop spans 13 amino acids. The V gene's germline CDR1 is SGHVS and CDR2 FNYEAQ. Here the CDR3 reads CASCRDSSTEAFF. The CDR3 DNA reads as TGTGCCAGCTGCCGGGACAGCAGCACTGAAGCTTTCTTT.

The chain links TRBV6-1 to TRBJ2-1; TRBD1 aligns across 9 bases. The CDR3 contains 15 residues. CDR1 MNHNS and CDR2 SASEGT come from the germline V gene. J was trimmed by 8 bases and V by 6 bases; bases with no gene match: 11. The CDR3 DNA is TGTGCCAGCAGCGAATACAGGGGGCAGGTCCATGAGCAGTTCTTC. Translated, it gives CASSEYRGQVHEQFF.

The CDR3 nucleotides are TGTGCCAGCAGCATGGACAGGGCGTCCTACGAGCAGTACTTC. Translation: CASSMDRASYEQYF. V is TRBV7-6 and J is TRBJ2-7; 8 nucleotides line up with TRBD1. Germline V gives CDR1 SGHVS, CDR2 FNYEAQ. The CDR3 is made up of 14 amino acids. The J segment lost 1 base and the V segment lost 5 bases, leaving 4 bases of the junction unmatched.

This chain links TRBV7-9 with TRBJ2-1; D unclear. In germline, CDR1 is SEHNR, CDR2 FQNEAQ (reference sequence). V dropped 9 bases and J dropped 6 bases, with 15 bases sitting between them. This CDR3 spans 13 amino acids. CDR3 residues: CASHAVVGNEQFF. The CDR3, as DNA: TGTGCCAGTCACGCGGTTGTCGGCAATGAGCAGTTCTTC.

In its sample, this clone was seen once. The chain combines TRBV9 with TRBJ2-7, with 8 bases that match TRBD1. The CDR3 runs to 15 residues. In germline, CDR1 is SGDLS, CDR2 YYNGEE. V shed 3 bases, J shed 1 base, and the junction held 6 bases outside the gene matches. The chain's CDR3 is CASSARDRSSYEQYF. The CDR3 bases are TGTGCCAGCAGCGCCCGGGACAGGAGTTCCTACGAGCAGTACTTC.

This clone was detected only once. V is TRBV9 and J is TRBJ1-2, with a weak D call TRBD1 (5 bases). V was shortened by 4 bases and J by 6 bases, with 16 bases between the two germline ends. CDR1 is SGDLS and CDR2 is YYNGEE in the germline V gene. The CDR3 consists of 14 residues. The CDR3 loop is CASSSGTGTDGYTF. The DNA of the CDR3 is TGTGCCAGCAGCTCAGGAACCGGGACGGATGGCTACACCTTC. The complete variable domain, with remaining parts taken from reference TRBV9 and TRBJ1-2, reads DSGVTQTPKHLITATGQRVTLRCSPRSGDLSVYWYQQSLDQGLQFLIQYYNGEERAKGNILERFSAQQFPDLHSELNLSSLELGDSALYFCASSSGTGTDGYTFGSGTRLTVV.

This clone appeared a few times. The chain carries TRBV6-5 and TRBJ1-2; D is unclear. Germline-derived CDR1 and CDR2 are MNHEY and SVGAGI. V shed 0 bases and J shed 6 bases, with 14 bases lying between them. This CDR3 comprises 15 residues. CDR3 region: CASSYSIGRHDGYTF. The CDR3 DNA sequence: TGTGCCAGCAGTTACTCGATCGGGCGTCACGATGGCTACACCTTC.

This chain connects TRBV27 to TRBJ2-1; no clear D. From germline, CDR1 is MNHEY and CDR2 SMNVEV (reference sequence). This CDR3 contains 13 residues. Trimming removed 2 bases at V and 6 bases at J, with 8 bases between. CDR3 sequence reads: CASSLNSLNEQFF. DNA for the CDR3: TGTGCCAGCAGTTTAAACTCTCTCAATGAGCAGTTCTTC.

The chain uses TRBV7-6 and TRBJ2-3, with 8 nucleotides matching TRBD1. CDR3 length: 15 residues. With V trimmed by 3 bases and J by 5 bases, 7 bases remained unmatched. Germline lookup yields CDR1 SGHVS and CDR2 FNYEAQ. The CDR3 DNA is TGTGCCAGCAGCTTCACCGGGACAGGAATAGATACGCAGTATTTT. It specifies CASSFTGTGIDTQYF.

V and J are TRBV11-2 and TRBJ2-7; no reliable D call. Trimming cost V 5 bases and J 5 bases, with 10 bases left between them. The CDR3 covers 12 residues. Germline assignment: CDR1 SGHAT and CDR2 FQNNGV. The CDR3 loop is CASSSTLDEQYF. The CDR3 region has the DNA TGTGCCAGCAGCAGTACTTTGGACGAGCAGTACTTC.

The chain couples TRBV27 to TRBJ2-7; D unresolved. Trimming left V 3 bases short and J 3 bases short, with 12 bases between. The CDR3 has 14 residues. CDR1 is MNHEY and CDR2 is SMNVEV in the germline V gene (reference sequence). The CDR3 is CASSFIGGNYEQYF. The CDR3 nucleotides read TGTGCCAGCAGTTTTATCGGCGGTAACTACGAGCAGTACTTC.

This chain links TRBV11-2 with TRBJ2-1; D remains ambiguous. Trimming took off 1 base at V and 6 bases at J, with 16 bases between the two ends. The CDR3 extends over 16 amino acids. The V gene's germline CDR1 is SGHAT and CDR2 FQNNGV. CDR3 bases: TGTGCCAGCAGCTTAGGAGGCACAGTTCGTAGCAATGAGCAGTTCTTC. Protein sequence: CASSLGGTVRSNEQFF.

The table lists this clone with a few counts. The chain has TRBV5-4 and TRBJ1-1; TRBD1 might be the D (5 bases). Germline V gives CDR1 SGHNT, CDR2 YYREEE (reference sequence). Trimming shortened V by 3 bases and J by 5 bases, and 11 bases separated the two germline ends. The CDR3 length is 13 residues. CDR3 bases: TGTGCCAGCAGCTGGGGGGTAGGAACTGAAGCTTTCTTT. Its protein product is CASSWGVGTEAFF.

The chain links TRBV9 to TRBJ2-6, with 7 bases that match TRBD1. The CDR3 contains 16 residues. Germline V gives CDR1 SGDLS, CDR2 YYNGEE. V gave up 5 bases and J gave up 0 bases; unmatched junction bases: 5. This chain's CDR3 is CASSTGDHSGANVLTF. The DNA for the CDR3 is TGTGCCAGCAGTACAGGGGACCACTCTGGGGCCAACGTCCTGACTTTC.

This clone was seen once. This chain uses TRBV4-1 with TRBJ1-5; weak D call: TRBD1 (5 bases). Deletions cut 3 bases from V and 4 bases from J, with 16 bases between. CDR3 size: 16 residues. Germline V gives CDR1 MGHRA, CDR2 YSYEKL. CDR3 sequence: CASSHTAGTVNQPQHF. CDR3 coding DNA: TGCGCCAGCAGCCACACCGCAGGGACGGTTAATCAGCCCCAGCATTTT.

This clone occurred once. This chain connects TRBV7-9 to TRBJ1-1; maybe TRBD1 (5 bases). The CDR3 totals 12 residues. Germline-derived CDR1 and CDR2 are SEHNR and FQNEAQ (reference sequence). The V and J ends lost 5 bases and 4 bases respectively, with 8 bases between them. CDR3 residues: CASSGGGTEAFF. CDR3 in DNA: TGTGCCAGCAGCGGCGGGGGCACTGAAGCTTTCTTT.